This T cell receptor beta chain appears in the sequencing data of a study of shared clonotypes between healthy human individuals. For every subset, genomic DNA was evenly distributed across several immunoSEQ plates. Libraries were prepared by immunoSEQ multiplex PCR; TCRdb keeps only in-frame clonotypes and omits some of them. The table has a few hundred thousand clones, around nine tenths seen once; the top ten hold around 16%. CCR7-negative CD45RA+ TemRA cells were pooled with CD45RO+ cells for CD8 memory. V was trimmed by 1 base and J by 2 bases, leaving 10 bases between them. Germline V gene sequence: CDR1 SGHVS, CDR2 FNYEAQ. The CDR3 loop spans 15 amino acids.

Source material: memory CD8+ T cells sorted from blood. Subset meaning: CD45RO+ cells pooled with CCR7-negative TemRA cells. The TCR originated in a man between 18 and 29 years old in good health. The chain links TRBV7-6 to TRBJ2-3, with D tentatively TRBD2 (6 bases). CDR3: CASSLDGGYTDTQYF. CDR3 bases: TGTGCCAGCAGCTTAGACGGAGGGTACACAGATACGCAGTATTTT.